This T cell receptor beta chain derives from a study of post-analysis software for immune sequencing data. Overall study: Recorded disease courses covered relapsing-remitting, secondary progressive and progressive-relapsing multiple sclerosis. Some patients had no subtype annotation.

Notes on the study in general: Strong co-clustering by F measure was evident for samples that had been prepared in the same batch. People with multiple sclerosis had a significantly lower normalized Chao1 diversity than controls did. Four or five TRBV segments, TRBV5-6, TRBV5-1 and TRBV20-1 among them, were found more frequent in patients than controls.

A word on this clonotype: Its matching antigen is unknown.

Researchers reported that TCR beta cDNA libraries carried unique molecular identifiers. Input populations of roughly 1 to 11 million T cells gave rise to about 480,000 cDNA molecules. TCRdb reprocessed the PCR reads with MiXCR, giving one entry per CDR3 protein. This sample has hundreds of thousands of distinct CDR3 sequences; 30% occur once, and the top ten carry around 0.6%. Looked up from germline, CDR1 is SEHNR and CDR2 is FQNEAQ (reference sequence). V was trimmed by 5 bases and J by 7 bases, leaving 17 bases between them. The length of the CDR3 is 14 residues. Input material: blood. The receptor was isolated from a girl aged 10-17 years with multiple sclerosis. The chain recombines TRBV7-9 with TRBJ1-1; D is uncertain. The CDR3 here is CASSQIQTTHEAFF. CDR3 bases: TGTGCCAGCAGCCAAATCCAGACAACCCATGAAGCTTTCTTT.